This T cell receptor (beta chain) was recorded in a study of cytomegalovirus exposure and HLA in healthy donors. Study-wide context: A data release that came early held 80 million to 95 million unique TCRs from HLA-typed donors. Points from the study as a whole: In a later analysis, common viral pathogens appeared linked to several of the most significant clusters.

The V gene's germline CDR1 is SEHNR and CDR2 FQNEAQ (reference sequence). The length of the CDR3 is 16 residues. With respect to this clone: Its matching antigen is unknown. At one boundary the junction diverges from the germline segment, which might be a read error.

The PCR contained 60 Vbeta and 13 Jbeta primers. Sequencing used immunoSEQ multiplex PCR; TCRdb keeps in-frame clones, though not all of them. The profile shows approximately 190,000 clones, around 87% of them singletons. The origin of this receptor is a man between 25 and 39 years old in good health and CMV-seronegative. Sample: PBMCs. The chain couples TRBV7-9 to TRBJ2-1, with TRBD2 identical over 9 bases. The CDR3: CASNLFGLAIYNEQFF. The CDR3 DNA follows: TGTGCCAGCAACTTATTTGGACTAGCGATCTACAATGAGCAGTTCTTC.